Given below is one T cell receptor (beta chain) in context. Its antigen remains unknown. Every TCR library drew on about 4,000 ng of total RNA. TCRdb reprocessed the 5' RACE reads and stores each CDR3 protein as one record, lacking DNA. The ten top clones account for about 2.6%, within a sample of more than 350,000 distinct CDR3 sequences. The length of the CDR3 is 14 residues. From germline, CDR1 is MNHEY and CDR2 SVGAGI. The sample is drawn from a study of monozygotic twins with inflammatory bowel disease. Study-wide results and caveats: Part of the variability in patient repertoires may have come from differing immunosuppressive treatments. The inverse Simpson measure of TCRbeta diversity was lower in IBD patients than in healthy co-twins.

The sample comprised blood. The receptor was derived from a human donor with ulcerative colitis or Crohn's disease, or a healthy co-twin of an affected twin (not recorded which). The rearrangement links TRBV6-5 to TRBJ1-2; TCRdb returns TRBD1, unconfirmable since there is no DNA. The CDR3 sequence: CASSYDRRQGGYTF.